This T cell receptor (beta chain) stems from a study of identical twins. V was cut by 0 bases and J by 1 base, with 16 bases left in between. The CDR3 covers 17 residues. Germline values: CDR1 SGHDT, CDR2 YYEEEE. Every donor was a healthy Caucasian. It was template switching that added a universal primer site, and there were unique molecular identifiers on the cDNA. Each CDR3 protein is one row after TCRdb ran MiXCR on the 5' RACE reads. The sample shows roughly 220,000 distinct CDR3 sequences, 5.5% to 7.5% of them seen only once. In addition, the sample was reused for a study of T cells expressing NK-cell markers.

The genes are TRBV5-6 and TRBJ2-5; tentatively, D is TRBD2 (6 bases). This receptor was identified in a woman younger than 35 in good health. Input material: CD8+ T cells sorted from blood. The chain's CDR3 is CASSLAAGHRAQETQYF. The CDR3 nucleotides read TGTGCCAGCAGCTTGGCCGCGGGGCATCGGGCCCAAGAGACCCAGTACTTC. The variable domain in full, with the rest retrieved from reference TRBV5-6 and TRBJ2-5, is DAGVTQSPTHLIKTRGQQVTLRCSPKSGHDTVSWYQQALGQGPQFIFQYYEEEERQRGNFPDRFSGHQFPNYSSELNVNALLLGDSALYLCASSLAAGHRAQETQYFGPGTRLLVL.